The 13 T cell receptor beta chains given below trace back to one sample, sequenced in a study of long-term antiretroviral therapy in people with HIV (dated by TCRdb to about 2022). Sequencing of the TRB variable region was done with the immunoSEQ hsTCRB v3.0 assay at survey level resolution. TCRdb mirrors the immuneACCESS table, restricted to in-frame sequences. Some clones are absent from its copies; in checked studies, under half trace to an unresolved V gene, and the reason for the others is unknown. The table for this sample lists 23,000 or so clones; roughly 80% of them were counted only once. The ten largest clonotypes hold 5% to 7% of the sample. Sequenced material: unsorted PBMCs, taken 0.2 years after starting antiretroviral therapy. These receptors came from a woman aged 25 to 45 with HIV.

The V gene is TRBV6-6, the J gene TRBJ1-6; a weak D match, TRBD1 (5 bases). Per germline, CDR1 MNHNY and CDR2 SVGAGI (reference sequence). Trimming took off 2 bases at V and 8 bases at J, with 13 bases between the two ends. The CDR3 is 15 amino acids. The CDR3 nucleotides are TGTGCCAGCAGTTACCCGCAGGGCGGGCATTCACCCCTCCACTTT. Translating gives CASSYPQGGHSPLHF.

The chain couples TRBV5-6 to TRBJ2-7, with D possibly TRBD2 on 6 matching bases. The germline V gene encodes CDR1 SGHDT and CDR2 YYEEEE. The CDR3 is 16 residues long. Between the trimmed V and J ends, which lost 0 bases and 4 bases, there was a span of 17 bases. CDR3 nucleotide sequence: TGTGCCAGCAGCTTGGGGAGCGGGTCCCCGTTATACGAGCAGTACGTC. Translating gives CASSLGSGSPLYEQYV.

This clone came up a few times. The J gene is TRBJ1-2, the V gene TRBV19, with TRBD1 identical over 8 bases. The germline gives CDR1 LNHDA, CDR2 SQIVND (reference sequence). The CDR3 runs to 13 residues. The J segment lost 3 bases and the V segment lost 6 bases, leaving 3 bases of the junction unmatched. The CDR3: CASRDREDYGYTF. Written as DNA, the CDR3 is TGTGCCAGTAGGGACAGGGAAGACTATGGCTACACCTTC.

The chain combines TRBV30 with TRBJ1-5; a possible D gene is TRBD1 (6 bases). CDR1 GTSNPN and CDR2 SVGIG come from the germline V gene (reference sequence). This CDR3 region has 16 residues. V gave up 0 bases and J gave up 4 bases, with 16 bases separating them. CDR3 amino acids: CAWSVRAGARNQPQHF. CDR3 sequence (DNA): TGTGCCTGGAGTGTACGGGCAGGGGCGCGAAATCAGCCCCAGCATTTT. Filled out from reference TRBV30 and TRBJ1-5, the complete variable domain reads SQTIHQWPATLVQPVGSPLSLECTVEGTSNPNLYWYRQAAGRGLQLLFYSVGIGQISSEVPQNLSASRPQDRQFILSSKKLLLSDSGFYLCAWSVRAGARNQPQHFGDGTRLSIL.

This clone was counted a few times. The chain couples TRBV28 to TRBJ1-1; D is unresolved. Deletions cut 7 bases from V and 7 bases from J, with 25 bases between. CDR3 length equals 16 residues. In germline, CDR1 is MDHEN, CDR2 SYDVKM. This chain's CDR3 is CASTSPGDARGIEAFF. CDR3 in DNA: TGTGCCAGCACTTCCCCCGGAGATGCTAGAGGGATTGAAGCTTTCTTT.

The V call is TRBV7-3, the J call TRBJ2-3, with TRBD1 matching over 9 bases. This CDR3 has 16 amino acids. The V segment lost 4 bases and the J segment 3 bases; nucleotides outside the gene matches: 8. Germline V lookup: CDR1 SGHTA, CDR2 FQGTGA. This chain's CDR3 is CASSSYRGRRTDTQYF. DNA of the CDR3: TGTGCCAGCAGCTCCTACAGGGGGCGGAGGACAGATACGCAGTATTTT. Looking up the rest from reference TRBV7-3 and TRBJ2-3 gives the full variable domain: GAGVSQTPSNKVTEKGKYVELRCDPISGHTALYWYRQSLGQGPEFLIYFQGTGAADDSGLPNDRFFAVRPEGSVSTLKIQRTERGDSAVYLCASSSYRGRRTDTQYFGPGTRLTVL.

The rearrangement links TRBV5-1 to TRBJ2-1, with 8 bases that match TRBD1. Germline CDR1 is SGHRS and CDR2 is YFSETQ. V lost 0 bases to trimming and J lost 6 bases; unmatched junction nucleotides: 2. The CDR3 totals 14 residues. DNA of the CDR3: TGCGCCAGCAGCTTGGCTACAGGGGGCAATGAGCAGTTCTTC. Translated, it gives CASSLATGGNEQFF.

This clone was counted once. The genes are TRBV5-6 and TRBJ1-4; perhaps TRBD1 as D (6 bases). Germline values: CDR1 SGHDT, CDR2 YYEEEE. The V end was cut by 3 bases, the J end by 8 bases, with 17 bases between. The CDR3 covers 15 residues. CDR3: CASSWGTLGGEKLFF. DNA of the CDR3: TGTGCCAGCAGCTGGGGGACACTTGGAGGGGAAAAACTGTTTTTT.

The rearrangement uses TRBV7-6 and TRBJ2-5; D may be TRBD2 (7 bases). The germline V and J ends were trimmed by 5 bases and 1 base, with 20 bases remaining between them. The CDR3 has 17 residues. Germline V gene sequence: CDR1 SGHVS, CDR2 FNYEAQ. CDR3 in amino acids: CASSPIGGVPGQETQYF. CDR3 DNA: TGTGCCAGCAGCCCCATAGGGGGGGTCCCGGGCCAAGAGACCCAGTACTTC.

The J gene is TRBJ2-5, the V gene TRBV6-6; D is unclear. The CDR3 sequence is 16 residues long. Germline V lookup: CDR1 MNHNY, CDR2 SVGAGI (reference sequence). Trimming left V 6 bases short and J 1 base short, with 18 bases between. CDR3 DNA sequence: TGTGCCAGCAGGCCACTGGAGTCTGCCGGCCAAGAGACCCAGTACTTC. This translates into CASRPLESAGQETQYF.

CDR3 amino acids: CASSQVSGGSPPGANVLTF. In DNA form, the CDR3 reads TGCGCCAGCAGCCAAGTTAGTGGAGGGAGTCCCCCTGGGGCCAACGTCCTGACTTTC. The V and J genes are TRBV4-1 and TRBJ2-6, with TRBD2 as a possible D gene (6 bases). The CDR3 is 19 amino acids. Trimming shortened V by 1 base and J by 2 bases, and 18 bases separated the two germline ends. Looked up from germline, CDR1 is MGHRA and CDR2 is YSYEKL.

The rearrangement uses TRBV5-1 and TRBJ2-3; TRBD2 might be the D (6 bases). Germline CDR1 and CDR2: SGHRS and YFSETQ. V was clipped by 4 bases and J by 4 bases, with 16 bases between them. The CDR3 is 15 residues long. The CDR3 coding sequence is TGCGCCAGCAGCCTAGGGACTTTGGCGTCAGATACGCAGTATTTT. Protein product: CASSLGTLASDTQYF.

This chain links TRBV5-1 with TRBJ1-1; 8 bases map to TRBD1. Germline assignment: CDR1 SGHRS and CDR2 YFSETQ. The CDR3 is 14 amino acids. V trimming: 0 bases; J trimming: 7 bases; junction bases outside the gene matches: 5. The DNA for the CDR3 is TGCGCCAGCAGCTTGGCAGGGGGCGCAGGTGAAGCTTTCTTT. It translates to CASSLAGGAGEAFF.